This entry concerns a single T cell receptor (beta chain). Its antigen is still unknown. This sample is part of a study of long-term antiretroviral therapy in people with HIV. The study, taken as a whole, reports: Collection spanned 2004 to 2017; ART regimens may be less effective than current ones. Post-ART diversity increased but stayed below transplant donor controls. HIV repertoire CDR3 lengths ranged less widely than those of controls.

The CDR3 totals 14 residues. CDR1 MDHEN and CDR2 SYDVKM come from the germline V gene. A v3.0 immunoSEQ assay was performed at survey level. Assay used: immunoSEQ multiplex PCR; TCRdb lists only in-frame clones, some missing. The table has around 15,000 clones, 84% seen once. No donor had fewer than one pre-ART PBMC sample or fewer than two post-ART PBMC samples. The sequences come from unsorted PBMCs, collected 0.1 years after starting antiretroviral therapy. This rearrangement joins TRBV28 to TRBJ1-5, with unresolved D. The receptor was isolated from a man between 18 and 35 years old with HIV. The CDR3 loop is CASLRVASNQPQHF. The CDR3 DNA is TGTGCTTCTCTGCGGGTCGCTAGCAATCAGCCCCAGCATTTT.